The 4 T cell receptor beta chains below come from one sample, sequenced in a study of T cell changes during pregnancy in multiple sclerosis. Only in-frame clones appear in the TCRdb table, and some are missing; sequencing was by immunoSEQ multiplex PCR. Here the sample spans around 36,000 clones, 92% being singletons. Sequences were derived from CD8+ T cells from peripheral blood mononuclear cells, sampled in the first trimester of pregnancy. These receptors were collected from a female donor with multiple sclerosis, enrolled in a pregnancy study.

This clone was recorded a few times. CDR3 nucleotides: TGTGCCAGCAGTTTTCAGTGGAACACTGAAGCTTTCTTT. Its translation: CASSFQWNTEAFF. This chain links TRBV27 with TRBJ1-1; D is unresolved. V lost 3 bases and J 1 base, leaving 6 bases between the germline ends. This CDR3 contains 13 residues. Germline CDR1 and CDR2: MNHEY and SMNVEV (reference sequence).

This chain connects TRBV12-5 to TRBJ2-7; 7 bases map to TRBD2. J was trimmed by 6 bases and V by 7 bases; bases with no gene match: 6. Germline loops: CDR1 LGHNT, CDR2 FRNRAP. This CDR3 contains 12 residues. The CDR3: CASAWGGGEQYF. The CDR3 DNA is TGTGCTAGTGCCTGGGGGGGTGGCGAGCAGTACTTC. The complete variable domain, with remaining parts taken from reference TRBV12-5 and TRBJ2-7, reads DARVTQTPRHKVTEMGQEVTMRCQPILGHNTVFWYRQTMMQGLELLAYFRNRAPLDDSGMPKDRFSAEMPDATLATLKIQPSEPRDSAVYFCASAWGGGEQYFGPGTRLTVT.

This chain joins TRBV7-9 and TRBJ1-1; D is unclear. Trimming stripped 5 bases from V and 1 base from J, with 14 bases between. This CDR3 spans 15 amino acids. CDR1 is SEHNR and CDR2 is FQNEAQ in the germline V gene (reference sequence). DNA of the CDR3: TGTGCCAGCAGCGAGGGCCCAGGTCGGAACACTGAAGCTTTCTTT. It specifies CASSEGPGRNTEAFF.

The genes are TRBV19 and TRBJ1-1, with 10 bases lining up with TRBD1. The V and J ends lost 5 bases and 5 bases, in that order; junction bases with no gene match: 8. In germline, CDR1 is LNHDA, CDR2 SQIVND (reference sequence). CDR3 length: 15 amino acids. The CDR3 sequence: CASSLTDRGETEAFF. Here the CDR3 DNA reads TGTGCCAGTAGTCTAACGGACAGGGGGGAGACTGAAGCTTTCTTT.